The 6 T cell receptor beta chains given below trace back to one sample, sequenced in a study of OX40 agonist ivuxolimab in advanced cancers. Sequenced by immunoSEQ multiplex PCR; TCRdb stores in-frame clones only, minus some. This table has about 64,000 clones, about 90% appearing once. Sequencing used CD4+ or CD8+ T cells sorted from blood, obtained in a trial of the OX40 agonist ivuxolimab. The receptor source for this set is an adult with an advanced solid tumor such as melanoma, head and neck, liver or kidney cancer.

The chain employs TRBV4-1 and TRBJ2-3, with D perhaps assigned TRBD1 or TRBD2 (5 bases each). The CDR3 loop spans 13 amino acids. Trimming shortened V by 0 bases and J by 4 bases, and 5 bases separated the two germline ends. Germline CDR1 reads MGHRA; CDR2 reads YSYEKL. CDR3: CASSQEGPDTQYF. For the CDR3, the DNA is TGCGCCAGCAGCCAAGAGGGACCAGATACGCAGTATTTT.

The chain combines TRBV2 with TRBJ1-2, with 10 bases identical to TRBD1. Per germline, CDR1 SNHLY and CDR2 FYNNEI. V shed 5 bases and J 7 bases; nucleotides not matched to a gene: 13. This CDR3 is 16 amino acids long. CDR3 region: CASSSHRTGGVGGYTF. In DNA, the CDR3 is TGTGCCAGCAGTAGCCATAGGACAGGGGGTGTTGGTGGCTACACCTTC.

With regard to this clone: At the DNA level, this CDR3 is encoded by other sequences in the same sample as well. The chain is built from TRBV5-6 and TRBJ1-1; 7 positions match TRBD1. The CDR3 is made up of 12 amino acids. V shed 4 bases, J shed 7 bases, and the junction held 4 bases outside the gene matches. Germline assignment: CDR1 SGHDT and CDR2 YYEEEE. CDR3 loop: CASSPNRGEAFF. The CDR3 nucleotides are TGTGCCAGCAGCCCCAACAGGGGTGAAGCTTTCTTT. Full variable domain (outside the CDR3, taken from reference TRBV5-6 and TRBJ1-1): DAGVTQSPTHLIKTRGQQVTLRCSPKSGHDTVSWYQQALGQGPQFIFQYYEEEERQRGNFPDRFSGHQFPNYSSELNVNALLLGDSALYLCASSPNRGEAFFGQGTRLTVV.

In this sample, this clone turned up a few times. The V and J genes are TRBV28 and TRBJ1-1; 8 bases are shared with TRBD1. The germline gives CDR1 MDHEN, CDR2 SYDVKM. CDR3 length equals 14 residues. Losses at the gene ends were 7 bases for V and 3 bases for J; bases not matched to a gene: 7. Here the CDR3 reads CASNSGGLDTEAFF. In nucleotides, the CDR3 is TGTGCCAGCAATTCAGGGGGCTTGGACACTGAAGCTTTCTTT. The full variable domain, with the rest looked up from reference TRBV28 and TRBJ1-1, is DVKVTQSSRYLVKRTGEKVFLECVQDMDHENMFWYRQDPGLGLRLIYFSYDVKMKEKGDIPEGYSVSREKKERFSLILESASTNQTSMYLCASNSGGLDTEAFFGQGTRLTVV.

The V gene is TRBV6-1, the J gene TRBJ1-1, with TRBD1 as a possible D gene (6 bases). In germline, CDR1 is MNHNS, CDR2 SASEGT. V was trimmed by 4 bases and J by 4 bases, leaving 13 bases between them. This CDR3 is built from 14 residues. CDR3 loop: CASSARGKGTEAFF. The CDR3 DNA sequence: TGTGCCAGCAGTGCCAGGGGCAAAGGCACTGAAGCTTTCTTT.

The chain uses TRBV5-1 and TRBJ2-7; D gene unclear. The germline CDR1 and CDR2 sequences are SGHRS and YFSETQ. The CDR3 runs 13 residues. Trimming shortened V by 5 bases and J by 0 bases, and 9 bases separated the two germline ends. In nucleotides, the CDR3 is TGCGCCAGCAGGGGCGGCATCTCCTACGAGCAGTACTTC. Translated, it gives CASRGGISYEQYF.